The 15 T cell receptor beta chains presented below share a single source sample, sequenced in a study of T cells after posttransplantation cyclophosphamide. Produced via immunoSEQ multiplex PCR; TCRdb's table is partial and in-frame only. The table shows 35,000 to 50,000 clones, with less than 95% occurring only once. Busulfan-fludarabine conditioning, marrow transplant, and cyclophosphamide on days +3 and +4 were administered. The sequenced sample was PBMCs, obtained roughly 60 days after allogeneic stem cell transplant with posttransplant cyclophosphamide. The receptor source for this set is a male patient aged 60-70 years who received an allogeneic stem cell transplant from a related donor and was CMV-positive. Some of these T cells may belong to the graft donor.

The chain carries TRBV10-2 and TRBJ1-1, with D perhaps TRBD1 (6 bases). The germline V gene has CDR1 WSHSY and CDR2 SAAADI. The germline V and J ends were trimmed by 4 bases and 4 bases, with 13 bases remaining between them. This CDR3 is 14 amino acids long. The CDR3 sequence: CASSVNRVVTEAFF. CDR3 DNA sequence: TGCGCCAGCAGTGTAAACAGGGTGGTCACTGAAGCTTTCTTT.

CDR3 amino acids: CASSLGTGETQYF. CDR3 in DNA: TGTGCCAGCTCACTTGGGACAGGAGAGACCCAGTACTTC. The V call is TRBV18, the J call TRBJ2-5, with 8 bases fitting TRBD1. After removal of 4 bases from V and 4 bases from J, the junction contained 2 bases not matched to a gene. Germline CDR1 is KGHSH and CDR2 is LQKENI. CDR3 length: 13 residues.

The chain couples TRBV25-1 to TRBJ1-1, with 8 bases lining up with TRBD1. The CDR3 runs 14 residues. Per the germline V gene, CDR1 is MGHDK and CDR2 is SYGVNS. Trimming removed 4 bases from V and 4 bases from J; junction bases left unmatched: 5. The CDR3 protein is CASSVTGGGTEAFF. CDR3 coding DNA: TGTGCCAGCAGTGTTACAGGGGGAGGCACTGAAGCTTTCTTT. The full variable domain, with the rest looked up from reference TRBV25-1 and TRBJ1-1, is EADIYQTPRYLVIGTGKKITLECSQTMGHDKMYWYQQDPGMELHLIHYSYGVNSTEKGDLSSESTVSRIRTEHFPLTLESARPSHTSQYLCASSVTGGGTEAFFGQGTRLTVV.

This chain links TRBV7-2 with TRBJ2-3; D may be TRBD1 (6 bases). Trimming cost V 3 bases and J 0 bases, with 7 bases left between them. The CDR3 has 14 residues. Germline CDR1 SGHTA, CDR2 FQGNSA. CDR3 DNA: TGTGCCAGCAGCTTCACAGGGAGCACAGATACGCAGTATTTT. This codes for CASSFTGSTDTQYF.

V is TRBV7-9 and J is TRBJ2-1; D ambiguous. Germline values: CDR1 SEHNR, CDR2 FQNEAQ (reference sequence). CDR3 length: 15 residues. Deletions cut 4 bases from V and 10 bases from J, with 20 bases between. CDR3 nucleotides: TGTGCCAGCAGCTCCGACTCCTCCTCGCGGTGGGAGCAGTTCTTC. It specifies CASSSDSSSRWEQFF.

With respect to this clone: At one boundary the junction diverges from the germline segment, which might be a read error. This chain joins TRBV30 and TRBJ2-5; 8 bases agree with TRBD1. The CDR3 sequence is 11 residues long. Looked up from germline, CDR1 is GTSNPN and CDR2 is SVGIG (reference sequence). The CDR3 region has the DNA TGTGCCTGGGGGGCCCGGACAGGGTCCCACTTC. This gives the protein CAWGARTGSHF.

The chain uses TRBV19 and TRBJ1-5; the D gene is possibly TRBD1 (6 bases). Trimming pared 2 bases from V and 4 bases from J, leaving 12 bases between. In germline, CDR1 is LNHDA, CDR2 SQIVND (reference sequence). The length of the CDR3 is 15 residues. CDR3 amino acids: CASSISSQGNQPQHF. The CDR3 DNA follows: TGTGCCAGTAGTATATCGTCTCAGGGGAATCAGCCCCAGCATTTT.

The gene calls are TRBV30 and TRBJ2-1; TRBD1 aligns across 7 bases. Per the germline V gene, CDR1 is GTSNPN and CDR2 is SVGIG (reference sequence). The V gene end was trimmed by 0 bases and the J gene end by 0 bases; junction bases not matched to a gene: 5. The CDR3 is 16 amino acids. Here the CDR3 DNA reads TGTGCCTGGAGTGTACAGGGACAGAGCTCCTACAATGAGCAGTTCTTC. Its protein is CAWSVQGQSSYNEQFF.

The chain is built from TRBV6-5 and TRBJ1-2; tentative D call: TRBD1 (5 bases). V shed 6 bases and J shed 8 bases, with 13 bases lying between them. Looked up from germline, CDR1 is MNHEY and CDR2 is SVGAGI. There are 12 residues in the CDR3. The CDR3 spells CASSPLRGGYTF. CDR3 DNA: TGTGCCAGCAGCCCTCTAAGGGGAGGCTACACCTTC.

The rearrangement uses TRBV2 and TRBJ1-2; no clear D gene. V was shortened by 7 bases and J by 7 bases, with 10 bases between the two germline ends. Per germline, CDR1 SNHLY and CDR2 FYNNEI. CDR3 length: 11 residues. The CDR3 is CASNAVRGYTF. The CDR3 DNA follows: TGTGCCAGCAACGCGGTCCGTGGCTACACCTTC.

This CDR3 is CASSLPTGHEQYF. Here the CDR3 DNA reads TGCGCCAGCAGCTTGCCAACAGGCCACGAGCAGTACTTC. This chain joins TRBV5-1 and TRBJ2-5, with a tentative D call TRBD1 (5 bases). Gene TRBJ2-7 matches the end of the DNA better, so the J call may be wrong. This CDR3 has 13 residues. Germline-derived CDR1 and CDR2 are SGHRS and YFSETQ.

The rearrangement joins TRBV7-9 to TRBJ1-4; D is ambiguous. The CDR3 extends over 13 amino acids. From germline, CDR1 is SEHNR and CDR2 FQNEAQ (reference sequence). Trimming removed 3 bases at V and 7 bases at J, with 9 bases between. The CDR3 region is CASSFKSGEKLFF. Here the CDR3 DNA reads TGTGCCAGCAGCTTTAAGAGTGGTGAAAAACTGTTTTTT.

The J gene is TRBJ1-6, the V gene TRBV11-2; 7 bases are shared with TRBD1. This CDR3 contains 15 residues. V shed 5 bases and J 6 bases; nucleotides not matched to a gene: 7. Per germline, CDR1 SGHAT and CDR2 FQNNGV. The CDR3 region is CASSTMTGINSPLHF. CDR3 in DNA: TGTGCCAGCAGCACCATGACAGGGATTAATTCACCCCTCCACTTT.

This clone was recorded only once. This sequence joins TRBV2 and TRBJ1-2; D is unclear. Germline loops: CDR1 SNHLY, CDR2 FYNNEI. The CDR3 extends over 13 amino acids. V lost 4 bases, J lost 4 bases, and 10 bases lay in between. This CDR3 reads CASSAGPIYGYTF. The CDR3 DNA sequence: TGTGCCAGCAGTGCAGGCCCGATCTATGGCTACACCTTC.

A single count supports this clone. The rearrangement uses TRBV19 and TRBJ1-5; 7 positions match TRBD1. Trimming took 3 bases from V and 3 from J; bases not matched to a gene: 5. Looked up from germline, CDR1 is LNHDA and CDR2 is SQIVND (reference sequence). This CDR3 comprises 15 residues. The chain's CDR3 is CASSIKGAPNQPQHF. CDR3 bases: TGTGCCAGTAGTATTAAGGGGGCCCCCAATCAGCCCCAGCATTTT.